This TCR beta chain was identified during a study of glioma-infiltrating T cells after dendritic cell vaccination. The wider study: Dendritic cells derived from monocytes and pulsed with autologous tumor lysate formed the vaccine.

The PCR used 60 V beta and 13 J beta primers. Assay: immunoSEQ multiplex PCR; the TCRdb copy retains only in-frame clones and omits some. The sample lists around 62,000 clones; approximately 78% were seen once. This CDR3 is 15 amino acids long. V shed 1 base and J shed 6 bases, with 12 bases lying between them. CDR1 is SGHVS, CDR2 FQNEAQ, per germline. The chain is built from TRBV7-8 and TRBJ2-2; D is perhaps TRBD2 (6 bases). The sequencing here drew on blood, taken before dendritic cell vaccination. The source of this sequence is a human donor with glioblastoma. The CDR3 loop reads CASSLENGGSGELFF. The CDR3, as DNA: TGTGCCAGCAGCTTAGAAAACGGGGGATCCGGGGAGCTGTTTTTT. Full variable domain (missing parts from reference TRBV7-8 and TRBJ2-2): GAGVSQSPRYKVAKRGQDVALRCDPISGHVSLFWYQQALGQGPEFLTYFQNEAQLDKSGLPSDRFFAERPEGSVSTLKIQRTQQEDSAVYLCASSLENGGSGELFFGEGSRLTVL.